This entry concerns a single T cell receptor (beta chain). These data are taken from a study of T cell responses to AZD1222 COVID-19 vaccine. The table came from immunoSEQ multiplex PCR; TCRdb's copy has only in-frame clones and leaves some out. The sample lists about 100,000 clones; about 85% were seen once. The V gene's germline CDR1 is SGHDN and CDR2 FVKESK. V dropped 7 bases and J dropped 4 bases, with 14 bases sitting between them. CDR3 size: 14 residues. The receptor's source is an adult in good health. The specimen was peripheral blood, collected on day 0 of AZD1222 vaccination. V is TRBV14 and J is TRBJ2-1, with D tentatively TRBD1 or TRBD2 (5 bases each). CDR3 nucleotides: TGTGCCAGCACCCCGGGGCTTGGATACAATGAGCAGTTCTTC. It is translated as CASTPGLGYNEQFF. The variable domain in full, completed from reference TRBV14 and TRBJ2-1, reads EAGVTQFPSHSVIEKGQTVTLRCDPISGHDNLYWYRRVMGKEIKFLLHFVKESKQDESGMPNNRFLAERTGGTYSTLKVQPAELEDSGVYFCASTPGLGYNEQFFGPGTRLTVL.